This is a list of T cell receptor beta chains from one sample in a study of CD8 T cells in Susac syndrome. TCRdb processed the immunoSEQ multiplex PCR reads anew with MiXCR; each CDR3 protein has one entry. The data show 230,000 or so distinct CDR3 sequences, around 96% seen once. Sequencing used CD4+ T cells from PBMCs. Every receptor here comes from a human donor with multiple sclerosis. The CDR3 runs from the conserved cysteine through the conserved F or W. The D gene is left open where the match is weak. The listing skips clone size in some rows; elsewhere it reads once, few, many or a size class.

cdr3_nt: TGTGCCACCAGTGAGTCGGGACAGAGCTCCTACGAGCAGTACTTC
cdr3_aa: CATSESGQSSYEQYF
v_call: TRBV24-1
j_call: TRBJ2-7
clone_size: -
d_call: TRBD1

cdr3_nt: TGTGCCAGCGAGAGGAGAGGCGAGCAGTACTTC
cdr3_aa: CASERRGEQYF
v_call: TRBV27
j_call: TRBJ2-7
clone_size: once
d_call: -

cdr3_nt: TGTGCCAGCACCCGCTACAATGAGCAGTTCTTC
cdr3_aa: CASTRYNEQFF
v_call: TRBV2
j_call: TRBJ2-1
clone_size: -
d_call: -

cdr3_nt: TGTGCCAGCAGCCAAAAACTCAACCGGGACCGAATAGCCAAAAACATTCAGTACTTC
cdr3_aa: CASSQKLNRDRIAKNIQYF
v_call: TRBV28
j_call: TRBJ2-4
clone_size: -
d_call: -

cdr3_nt: TGTGCCAGCAGCCAATTTCTACCCGGGAGTAGCGAGCAGTACTTC
cdr3_aa: CASSQFLPGSSEQYF
v_call: TRBV3-1
j_call: TRBJ2-7
clone_size: -
d_call: -

cdr3_nt: TGCGCCAGCAGCTTGCAAGGAATGGCCTACGAGCAGTACTTC
cdr3_aa: CASSLQGMAYEQYF
v_call: TRBV5-1
j_call: TRBJ2-7
clone_size: -
d_call: -

cdr3_nt: TGCAGTGCACCAACAGGGAGCAATCAGCCCCAGCATTTT
cdr3_aa: CSAPTGSNQPQHF
v_call: TRBV20-1
j_call: TRBJ1-5
clone_size: -
d_call: -

cdr3_nt: TGCGCCAGCAACCGCCTAGCGGGTTCGACCTACGAGCAGTACTTC
cdr3_aa: CASNRLAGSTYEQYF
v_call: TRBV5-1
j_call: TRBJ2-7
clone_size: -
d_call: TRBD2

cdr3_nt: TGTGCCAGCAGCTCGCCCAAAGGATTCGAGACCCAGTACTTC
cdr3_aa: CASSSPKGFETQYF
v_call: TRBV7-9
j_call: TRBJ2-5
clone_size: -
d_call: -

cdr3_nt: TGCAGTGCTAACTACCGGGACTACGAGCAGTACTTC
cdr3_aa: CSANYRDYEQYF
v_call: TRBV20-1
j_call: TRBJ2-7
clone_size: -
d_call: -

cdr3_nt: TGTGCCACCAGTGACATAGGGTATGGCAATGAGCAGTTCTTC
cdr3_aa: CATSDIGYGNEQFF
v_call: TRBV24-1
j_call: TRBJ2-1
clone_size: -
d_call: -

cdr3_nt: TGCAGCTCAATAAGAGGCACCGGGGAGCTGTTTTTT
cdr3_aa: CSSIRGTGELFF
v_call: TRBV29-1
j_call: TRBJ2-2
clone_size: once
d_call: -

cdr3_nt: TGCGCCAGCAGCCCCACTGGGGCCACCCCCTACGAGCAGTACTTC
cdr3_aa: CASSPTGATPYEQYF
v_call: TRBV4-1
j_call: TRBJ2-7
clone_size: -
d_call: -

cdr3_nt: TGCAGTGCTAGGAGAGGCCAAGAGACCCAGTACTTC
cdr3_aa: CSARRGQETQYF
v_call: TRBV20-1
j_call: TRBJ2-5
clone_size: -
d_call: -

cdr3_nt: TGCATTGGGGTAGGGGCCGTGGAGACCCAGTACTTC
cdr3_aa: CIGVGAVETQYF
v_call: TRBV29-1
j_call: TRBJ2-5
clone_size: -
d_call: -

cdr3_nt: TGCAGCGTCTTCCGGGGGTGGGAGACCCAGTACTTC
cdr3_aa: CSVFRGWETQYF
v_call: TRBV29-1
j_call: TRBJ2-5
clone_size: once
d_call: -

cdr3_nt: TGCAGCGTTGAAGTTCCAGCACAGGACACTGAAGCTTTCTTT
cdr3_aa: CSVEVPAQDTEAFF
v_call: TRBV29-1
j_call: TRBJ1-1
clone_size: -
d_call: -

cdr3_nt: TGTGCCAGCAGTGGCTGGACCAAAAACATTCAGTACTTC
cdr3_aa: CASSGWTKNIQYF
v_call: TRBV25-1
j_call: TRBJ2-4
clone_size: -
d_call: -

cdr3_nt: TGCAGTGCTAGTACTAGCGCGTCCTACGAGCAGTACTTC
cdr3_aa: CSASTSASYEQYF
v_call: TRBV20-1
j_call: TRBJ2-7
clone_size: -
d_call: TRBD2

cdr3_nt: TGTGCCAGCAGCCTCCCCCTAGCGGGGGGGCGGCGATCCTACAATGAGCAGTTCTTC
cdr3_aa: CASSLPLAGGRRSYNEQFF
v_call: TRBV13
j_call: TRBJ2-1
clone_size: -
d_call: TRBD2

cdr3_nt: TGTGCCAGCAGGGAGGCAGGGGTCTCCTACGAGCAGTACTTC
cdr3_aa: CASREAGVSYEQYF
v_call: TRBV7-9
j_call: TRBJ2-7
clone_size: -
d_call: -

cdr3_nt: TGCGCCAGCAGTGCGCTGCTGGGGGATGAGCAGTTCTTC
cdr3_aa: CASSALLGDEQFF
v_call: TRBV5-1
j_call: TRBJ2-1
clone_size: -
d_call: -

cdr3_nt: TGTGCCAGCAGTTTGCACGGCCCCACCGGGGAGCTGTTTTTT
cdr3_aa: CASSLHGPTGELFF
v_call: TRBV12-3/TRBV12-4
j_call: TRBJ2-2
clone_size: once
d_call: -

cdr3_nt: TGTGCCAGCAGTTTGGGAACCTTCTACGAGCAGTACTTC
cdr3_aa: CASSLGTFYEQYF
v_call: TRBV28
j_call: TRBJ2-7
clone_size: few
d_call: -

cdr3_nt: TGTGCCAGCAGCCAGGCCCGGACTAGCGGGAGCGCGAACACCGGGGAGCTGTTTTTT
cdr3_aa: CASSQARTSGSANTGELFF
v_call: TRBV3-1
j_call: TRBJ2-2
clone_size: -
d_call: TRBD2

cdr3_nt: TGTGCCACCAGCAGAGGGGGGACAGGGCGCGAGCAGTACTTC
cdr3_aa: CATSRGGTGREQYF
v_call: TRBV15
j_call: TRBJ2-7
clone_size: -
d_call: TRBD1

cdr3_nt: TGTGCCAGCAATTCCCATCCAGGGTGGGACGGAAACACCATATATTTT
cdr3_aa: CASNSHPGWDGNTIYF
v_call: TRBV12-3/TRBV12-4
j_call: TRBJ1-3
clone_size: -
d_call: -

cdr3_nt: TGCAGCGCCGCCGGGACAGGGGCGGGCACTGAAGCTTTCTTT
cdr3_aa: CSAAGTGAGTEAFF
v_call: TRBV29-1
j_call: TRBJ1-1
clone_size: -
d_call: TRBD1

cdr3_nt: TGTGCCAGTACGACGGAGATGCCTTACAATGAGCAGTTCTTC
cdr3_aa: CASTTEMPYNEQFF
v_call: TRBV5-6
j_call: TRBJ2-1
clone_size: -
d_call: -

cdr3_nt: TGCAGCGTTCAGAACACTGAAGCTTTCTTT
cdr3_aa: CSVQNTEAFF
v_call: TRBV29-1
j_call: TRBJ1-1
clone_size: -
d_call: -

cdr3_nt: TGCAGTGCCCGACAGACAAGTTACAATGAGCAGTTCTTC
cdr3_aa: CSARQTSYNEQFF
v_call: TRBV20-1
j_call: TRBJ2-1
clone_size: -
d_call: -

cdr3_nt: TGTGCCTGGAGAGACAGGGACAATCAGCCCCAGCATTTT
cdr3_aa: CAWRDRDNQPQHF
v_call: TRBV30
j_call: TRBJ1-5
clone_size: -
d_call: TRBD1

cdr3_nt: TGTGCTAGTGGGCCTCCTCAGGGGGCGGGCACTGAAGCTTTCTTT
cdr3_aa: CASGPPQGAGTEAFF
v_call: TRBV12-5
j_call: TRBJ1-1
clone_size: once
d_call: TRBD1

cdr3_nt: TGCAGTGCTACTAGACCTTTCGGTTCACCCCTCCACTTT
cdr3_aa: CSATRPFGSPLHF
v_call: TRBV20-1
j_call: TRBJ1-6
clone_size: -
d_call: -

cdr3_nt: TGTGCCAGCAGTAACGGGGGAGCGGGAGGGGCTTTCTCTGGGGCCAACGTCCTGACTTTC
cdr3_aa: CASSNGGAGGAFSGANVLTF
v_call: TRBV27
j_call: TRBJ2-6
clone_size: -
d_call: TRBD2

cdr3_nt: TGCAGCGTTGAAGATCCTAATAGCAATCAGCCCCAGCATTTT
cdr3_aa: CSVEDPNSNQPQHF
v_call: TRBV29-1
j_call: TRBJ1-5
clone_size: -
d_call: -

cdr3_nt: TGCAGCGTGTTACAGGGAGTCGGGGAGCTGTTTTTT
cdr3_aa: CSVLQGVGELFF
v_call: TRBV29-1
j_call: TRBJ2-2
clone_size: once
d_call: -

cdr3_nt: TGTGCCAGCAGTTATACCGGGAGTATGGGGACCCAGTACTTC
cdr3_aa: CASSYTGSMGTQYF
v_call: TRBV11-2
j_call: TRBJ2-5
clone_size: -
d_call: -

cdr3_nt: TGTGCCTGGAGCCGGGGGCAGGGTGTAAGCGAGCAGTTCTTC
cdr3_aa: CAWSRGQGVSEQFF
v_call: TRBV30
j_call: TRBJ2-1
clone_size: -
d_call: -

cdr3_nt: TGTGCCTGGAGTACGGACAGATATAATGAAGCTTTCTTT
cdr3_aa: CAWSTDRYNEAFF
v_call: TRBV30
j_call: TRBJ1-1
clone_size: once
d_call: -

cdr3_nt: TGTGCCAGCAGCCCTCAGGGACCCGGGGAGCTGTTTTTT
cdr3_aa: CASSPQGPGELFF
v_call: TRBV14
j_call: TRBJ2-2
clone_size: -
d_call: -

cdr3_nt: TGCAGTGCTAGAGTGGGGCCGGAGACCCAGTACTTC
cdr3_aa: CSARVGPETQYF
v_call: TRBV20-1
j_call: TRBJ2-5
clone_size: -
d_call: -

cdr3_nt: TGTGCCAGCAGTCACTCCGGGCAGATGAGCTCCTACGAGCAGTACTTC
cdr3_aa: CASSHSGQMSSYEQYF
v_call: TRBV12-3/TRBV12-4
j_call: TRBJ2-7
clone_size: -
d_call: -

cdr3_nt: TGTGCCAGTAGTATAAGGGAGACAGGCCGCTACAATGAGCAGTTCTTC
cdr3_aa: CASSIRETGRYNEQFF
v_call: TRBV19
j_call: TRBJ2-1
clone_size: once
d_call: -

cdr3_nt: TGCAGTGCTAGTGAACGGACACAGAACTACAATGAGCAGTTCTTC
cdr3_aa: CSASERTQNYNEQFF
v_call: TRBV20-1
j_call: TRBJ2-1
clone_size: -
d_call: -

cdr3_nt: TGTGCCAGCAGCCTTGTCAGGGGAAGGGAACAGCCCCAGCATTTT
cdr3_aa: CASSLVRGREQPQHF
v_call: TRBV12-3/TRBV12-4
j_call: TRBJ1-5
clone_size: -
d_call: -

cdr3_nt: TGTGCCAGCAGCGTTGGGACTAGCGGGCAAGAGACCCAGTACTTC
cdr3_aa: CASSVGTSGQETQYF
v_call: TRBV9
j_call: TRBJ2-5
clone_size: -
d_call: TRBD2

cdr3_nt: TGTGCCAGCAGCCAAGATGAGAGGGTTGAGACCCAGTACTTC
cdr3_aa: CASSQDERVETQYF
v_call: TRBV14
j_call: TRBJ2-5
clone_size: -
d_call: -

cdr3_nt: TGTGCCAGCAGTTACTCTGGGCGGGGCGACGGGGATACGCAGTATTTT
cdr3_aa: CASSYSGRGDGDTQYF
v_call: TRBV6-5
j_call: TRBJ2-3
clone_size: -
d_call: -

cdr3_nt: TGTGCCAGCAGCTTAGGGCACCTCAATTCACCCCTCCACTTT
cdr3_aa: CASSLGHLNSPLHF
v_call: TRBV7-9
j_call: TRBJ1-6
clone_size: -
d_call: -

cdr3_nt: TGTGCCGGCGTAGGGCAGAGCAATCAGCCCCAGCATTTT
cdr3_aa: CAGVGQSNQPQHF
v_call: TRBV2
j_call: TRBJ1-5
clone_size: -
d_call: -

cdr3_nt: TGTGCCAGCAGTTCACTTCCGAACGGCGAGCAGTACTTC
cdr3_aa: CASSSLPNGEQYF
v_call: TRBV7-9
j_call: TRBJ2-7
clone_size: -
d_call: -

cdr3_nt: TGCAGTGCTGGGATACCGACATCCTATGGCTACACCTTC
cdr3_aa: CSAGIPTSYGYTF
v_call: TRBV20-1
j_call: TRBJ1-2
clone_size: -
d_call: -

cdr3_nt: TGCAGTGCTAGAGATCGGTACAGGGGAGTCTACGAGCAGTACTTC
cdr3_aa: CSARDRYRGVYEQYF
v_call: TRBV20-1
j_call: TRBJ2-7
clone_size: -
d_call: TRBD1

cdr3_nt: TGTGCCAGCTCATCGACAGCAAACTATGGCTACACCTTC
cdr3_aa: CASSSTANYGYTF
v_call: TRBV12-3/TRBV12-4
j_call: TRBJ1-2
clone_size: few
d_call: -

cdr3_nt: TGTGCCAGCAGCCGACAAGACAGGGTTGATGGCTACACCTTC
cdr3_aa: CASSRQDRVDGYTF
v_call: TRBV7-2
j_call: TRBJ1-2
clone_size: -
d_call: TRBD1

cdr3_nt: TGCAGCGTTCCCGGAGGAGCGGGAACCACAGATACGCAGTATTTT
cdr3_aa: CSVPGGAGTTDTQYF
v_call: TRBV29-1
j_call: TRBJ2-3
clone_size: -
d_call: TRBD2